The entry that follows covers one T cell receptor (beta chain) sequence. The target antigen is unknown. The data stem from a study of T cells in Graves' hyperthyroidism and ophthalmopathy. Points from the study as a whole: Peripheral blood also featured most of the thyroid clonotypes expanded above 0.001.

The source material, RNA transcripts, was used to amplify TCR beta CDR3 regions. Researchers ran a first-round RT-PCR on the TCR CDR3 using the HTBI primer set. TCRdb ran MiXCR on the multiplex PCR reads and lists one entry per CDR3 protein. The sample has under 600,000 distinct CDR3 sequences; roughly 16% are singletons. The V end lost 3 bases, the J end lost 4 bases, and 12 bases lay between the germline ends. The CDR3 extends over 14 amino acids. Germline assignment: CDR1 SEHNR and CDR2 FQNEAQ (reference sequence). The sequence was collected from a woman aged 40 to 50 with Graves' ophthalmopathy. V is TRBV7-9 and J is TRBJ1-2, with unresolved D. Sequences were obtained from blood. The CDR3 region has the DNA TGTGCCAGCAGCTTGGAGGAAAGAAGCTATGGCTACACCTTC. Its translation: CASSLEERSYGYTF.